This T cell receptor beta chain was sequenced in a study of molecular identifiers for immune sequencing clone quantification. The ends were cut back, 3 bases at V and 8 bases at J, with 10 bases in the middle. The germline V gene has CDR1 LNHDA and CDR2 SQIVND (reference sequence). The CDR3 runs 13 residues. General study results and limits: Reportedly, one cell's Jurkat TCR RNA was detected within 1,100,000 naive CD8 cells. Whereas naive cells kept under 1% of molecules in clones above 20 RNA copies, such clones held over 98% in effectors.

Turning to this clonotype: The target antigen is unknown.

Previously described methods and listed TCR primers were employed for the bulk TCR libraries. TCRdb processed the PCR reads anew with MiXCR; each CDR3 protein has one entry. Of 88,000 or so distinct CDR3 sequences listed, 21% are singletons. Construction of naive CD8 libraries employed roughly 19,000 to 1,100,000 sorted cells together with 10%, 30% or 50% RNA. This rearrangement joins TRBV19 to TRBJ1-4; D is uncertain. This TCR derives from a human donor in good health. Some libraries in this study had Jurkat cell RNA spiked in. Material: naive CD8+ T cells from blood, with Jurkat cell RNA spiked in. Subset given: FACS-sorted CD8+CD4-CCR7+CD45RA+ naive T cells. The CDR3 region has the DNA TGTGCCAGTAGTATGCCCGTTGTAGAAAAACTGTTTTTT. Its protein product is CASSMPVVEKLFF. The variable domain in full, completed from reference TRBV19 and TRBJ1-4, reads DGGITQSPKYLFRKEGQNVTLSCEQNLNHDAMYWYRQDPGQGLRLIYYSQIVNDFQKGDIAEGYSVSREKKESFPLTVTSAQKNPTAFYLCASSMPVVEKLFFGSGTQLSVL.